This TCR beta chain derives from a study of cytomegalovirus exposure and HLA in healthy donors. Per germline, CDR1 GTSNPN and CDR2 SVGIG (reference sequence). V lost 6 bases to trimming and J lost 2 bases, with 13 bases between them. The CDR3 extends over 13 amino acids. Amplification used 60 Vbeta primers and 13 Jbeta primers. Assay: immunoSEQ multiplex PCR; the TCRdb copy retains only in-frame clones and omits some. Of around 200,000 clones in the sample, 75% to 90% were seen once. This chain connects TRBV30 to TRBJ1-2, with D possibly TRBD1 on 6 matching bases. This TCR was sampled from a boy aged 5-17 years in good health and CMV-seronegative. What was sequenced was PBMCs. The CDR3, as DNA: TGTGCCTGTGGGGAGGGGGAGAACTATGGCTACACCTTC. Amino acids: CACGEGENYGYTF.